The 14 T cell receptor beta chains in this list originate from one sample, sequenced in a study of vaccination effects on CD4 cells after COVID-19. Before sequencing took place, the ViraFEST assay used viral peptide pools to expand antigen-specific CD4+ T cells. Cells that had been cultured for roughly 9 days were the source of isolated CD4+ T cells. Infection with SARS-CoV-2 occurred in the person between March and December 2020, and PCR confirmed it. Their specific antigens are unknown. Produced via immunoSEQ multiplex PCR; TCRdb's table is partial and in-frame only. The table records about 33,000 clones, about 78% of them present only once. This material consisted of CD4+ T cells from PBMCs cultured with HCoV-NL63 spike peptides, taken before COVID-19 vaccination. The receptors come from a human donor who had a prior SARS-CoV-2 infection.

The chain employs TRBV6-2 or TRBV6-3 and TRBJ2-1; D unresolved. The CDR3 length is 17 residues. Per germline, CDR1 MNHEY and CDR2 SVGEGT. Trimming stripped 2 bases from V and 4 bases from J, with 18 bases between. CDR3 DNA: TGTGCCAGCAGTTACCGAGCGACCTGGAAGAGTTACAATGAGCAGTTCTTC. It codes for CASSYRATWKSYNEQFF.

This clone was seen only a few times. The J gene is TRBJ1-5, the V gene TRBV19, with D perhaps TRBD1 (5 bases). Trimming left V 3 bases short and J 6 bases short, with 18 bases between. The CDR3 is 16 amino acids. Germline CDR1 reads LNHDA; CDR2 reads SQIVND (reference sequence). The CDR3 DNA sequence: TGTGCCAGTAGTATCCTCCCCGGGGCCCAGGGTCAGCCCCAGCATTTT. Protein sequence: CASSILPGAQGQPQHF.

V is TRBV5-5 and J is TRBJ1-1; 7 bases agree with TRBD1. The CDR3 is made up of 15 amino acids. Germline CDR1 reads SGHKS; CDR2 reads YYEKEE (reference sequence). V shed 0 bases and J 0 bases; nucleotides not matched to a gene: 2. This CDR3 is CASSLEGAVNTEAFF. CDR3 sequence (DNA): TGTGCCAGCAGCTTGGAGGGGGCAGTGAACACTGAAGCTTTCTTT. Variable domain in full (rest from reference TRBV5-5 and TRBJ1-1): DAGVTQSPTHLIKTRGQQVTLRCSPISGHKSVSWYQQVLGQGPQFIFQYYEKEERGRGNFPDRFSARQFPNYSSELNVNALLLGDSALYLCASSLEGAVNTEAFFGQGTRLTVV.

The chain uses TRBV18 and TRBJ2-7, with D perhaps given as TRBD1 or TRBD2 (5 bases each). CDR1 KGHSH and CDR2 LQKENI come from the germline V gene. The length of the CDR3 is 15 residues. V lost 4 bases, J lost 0 bases, and 13 bases lay in between. CDR3 DNA sequence: TGTGCCAGCTCACAGCAAGAGGGGAGCTCCTACGAGCAGTACTTC. This gives the protein CASSQQEGSSYEQYF.

This chain uses TRBV7-3 with TRBJ2-2; 10 nucleotides agree with TRBD2. The V segment lost 5 bases and the J segment 7 bases; nucleotides outside the gene matches: 7. Per the germline V gene, CDR1 is SGHTA and CDR2 is FQGTGA. The CDR3 spans 15 residues. CDR3 region: CASSPQRGGVGELFF. CDR3 in DNA: TGTGCCAGCAGCCCGCAGCGGGGGGGCGTCGGGGAGCTGTTTTTT.

This chain uses TRBV6-5 with TRBJ2-5; 8 bases are shared with TRBD2. V gave up 6 bases and J gave up 4 bases; unmatched junction bases: 10. The CDR3 has 15 residues. Germline V gene sequence: CDR1 MNHEY, CDR2 SVGAGI. Written as DNA, the CDR3 is TGTGCCAGCAGAGAGCCGGGACTAGGGACAGAGACCCAGTACTTC. Protein: CASREPGLGTETQYF.

The chain couples TRBV18 to TRBJ2-7; TRBD2 matches 12 bases. The CDR3 spans 15 residues. V lost 5 bases, J lost 1 base, and 3 bases stayed unmatched. Per germline, CDR1 KGHSH and CDR2 LQKENI. CDR3 sequence: CASSSTSGGSYEQYF. For the CDR3, the DNA is TGTGCCAGCTCATCGACTAGCGGGGGTTCCTACGAGCAGTACTTC.

There are a few counts of this clone. The rearrangement uses TRBV4-3 and TRBJ1-1; weak D call: TRBD1 (6 bases). Trimming left V 8 bases short and J 2 bases short, with 12 bases between. Germline V CDR1 and CDR2: LGHNA, YSLEER. The CDR3 covers 13 residues. The CDR3 reads CASAHRDNTEAFF. CDR3 sequence (DNA): TGCGCCAGCGCACACAGGGACAACACTGAAGCTTTCTTT.

The chain links TRBV5-1 to TRBJ2-3; 9 bases are shared with TRBD2. Germline V lookup: CDR1 SGHRS, CDR2 YFSETQ. The CDR3 has 15 residues. The trim removed 4 bases at V and 1 base at J, leaving 4 bases unmatched. CDR3 region: CASSDGTSRTDTQYF. As DNA, the CDR3 is TGCGCCAGCAGCGACGGGACTAGCCGCACAGATACGCAGTATTTT.

This chain uses TRBV6-6 with TRBJ1-5; D perhaps matches TRBD1 (5 bases). The germline V gene encodes CDR1 MNHNY and CDR2 SVGAGI (reference sequence). There are 14 residues in the CDR3. The V gene lost 2 bases and the J gene lost 5 bases, with 10 bases spanning the gap. This chain's CDR3 is CASSYGQGYQPQHF. The CDR3 nucleotides read TGTGCCAGCAGTTACGGGCAGGGATATCAGCCCCAGCATTTT.

The V gene is TRBV5-1, the J gene TRBJ1-1, with 9 bases that match TRBD1. After removal of 6 bases from V and 5 bases from J, the junction contained 11 bases not matched to a gene. The CDR3 spans 15 residues. Germline V gene data show CDR1 as SGHRS and CDR2 as YFSETQ. The CDR3 DNA reads TGCGCCAGCATGGACGTAAAACAGGGGGCTACTGAAGCTTTCTTT. It is translated as CASMDVKQGATEAFF.

The chain couples TRBV10-3 to TRBJ2-2; TRBD2 matches at 7 bases. V was clipped by 7 bases and J by 3 bases; unmatched bases: 11. The CDR3 is 16 amino acids. Germline CDR1 reads ENHRY; CDR2 reads SYGVKD. CDR3 nucleotides: TGTGCCATCACCCCAAGCCGTGGGGGGGACACCGGGGAGCTGTTTTTT. Amino acid sequence: CAITPSRGGDTGELFF.

The V and J genes are TRBV5-5 and TRBJ1-2; D call uncertain. The ends were cut back, 3 bases at V and 0 bases at J, with 18 bases in the middle. The CDR3 runs to 17 residues. Germline V gene lookup returns CDR1 SGHKS and CDR2 YYEKEE (reference sequence). The CDR3 DNA reads TGTGCCAGCAGCTCTCTTCAGACGTCTCAAGCTAACTATGGCTACACCTTC. It specifies CASSSLQTSQANYGYTF.

CDR3 loop: CASSKEGAGVRNEQFF. CDR3 bases: TGTGCCAGCAGCAAAGAGGGGGCAGGGGTCAGGAATGAGCAGTTCTTC. This chain joins TRBV21-1 and TRBJ2-1; TRBD1, the table's D call, was not compared with the DNA. TRBV21-1 is flagged as a pseudogene. CDR3 length equals 16 residues.